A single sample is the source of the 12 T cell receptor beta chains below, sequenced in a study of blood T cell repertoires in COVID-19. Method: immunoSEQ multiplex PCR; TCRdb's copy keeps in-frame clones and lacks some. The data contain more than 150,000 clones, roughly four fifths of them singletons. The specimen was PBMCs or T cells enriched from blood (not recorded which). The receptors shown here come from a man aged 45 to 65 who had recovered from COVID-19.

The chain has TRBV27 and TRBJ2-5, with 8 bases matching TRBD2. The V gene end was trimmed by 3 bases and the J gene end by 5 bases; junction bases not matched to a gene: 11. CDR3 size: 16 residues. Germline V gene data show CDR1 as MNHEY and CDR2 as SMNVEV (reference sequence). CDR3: CASSFSGNRGGETQYF. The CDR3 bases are TGTGCCAGCAGTTTCTCGGGAAATCGGGGGGGGGAGACCCAGTACTTC.

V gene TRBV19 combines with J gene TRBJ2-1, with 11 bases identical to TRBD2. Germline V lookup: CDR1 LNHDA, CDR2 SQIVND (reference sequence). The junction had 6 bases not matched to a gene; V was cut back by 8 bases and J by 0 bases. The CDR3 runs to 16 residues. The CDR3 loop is CASSPLAGGSYNEQFF. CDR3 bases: TGTGCCAGTTCGCCCCTAGCGGGGGGCTCCTACAATGAGCAGTTCTTC. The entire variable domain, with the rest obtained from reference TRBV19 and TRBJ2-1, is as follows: DGGITQSPKYLFRKEGQNVTLSCEQNLNHDAMYWYRQDPGQGLRLIYYSQIVNDFQKGDIAEGYSVSREKKESFPLTVTSAQKNPTAFYLCASSPLAGGSYNEQFFGPGTRLTVL.

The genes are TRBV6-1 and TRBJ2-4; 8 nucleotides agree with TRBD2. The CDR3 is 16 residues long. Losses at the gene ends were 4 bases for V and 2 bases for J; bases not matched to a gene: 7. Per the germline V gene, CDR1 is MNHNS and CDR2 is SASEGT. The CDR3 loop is CASSATSGFSKNIQYF. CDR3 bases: TGTGCCAGCAGTGCTACTAGCGGCTTCTCCAAAAACATTCAGTACTTC.

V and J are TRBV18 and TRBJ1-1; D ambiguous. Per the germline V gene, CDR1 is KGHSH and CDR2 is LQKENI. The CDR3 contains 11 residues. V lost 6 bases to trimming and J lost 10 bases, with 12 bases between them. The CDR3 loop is CASSLLERAFF. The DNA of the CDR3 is TGTGCCAGCTCGCTACTAGAACGAGCTTTCTTT.

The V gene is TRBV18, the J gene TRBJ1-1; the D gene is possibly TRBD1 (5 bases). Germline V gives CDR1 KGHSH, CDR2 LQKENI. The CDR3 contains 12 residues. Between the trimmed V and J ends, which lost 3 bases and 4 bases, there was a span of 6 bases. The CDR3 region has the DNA TGTGCCAGCTCACCTCAGGGCACTGAAGCTTTCTTT. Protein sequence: CASSPQGTEAFF.

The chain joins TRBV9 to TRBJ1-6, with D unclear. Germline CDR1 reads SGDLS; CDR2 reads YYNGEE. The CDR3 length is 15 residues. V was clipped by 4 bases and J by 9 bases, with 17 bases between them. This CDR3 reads CASSFLNGSGSPLHF. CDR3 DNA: TGTGCCAGCAGCTTTCTAAATGGGTCGGGTTCACCCCTCCACTTT.

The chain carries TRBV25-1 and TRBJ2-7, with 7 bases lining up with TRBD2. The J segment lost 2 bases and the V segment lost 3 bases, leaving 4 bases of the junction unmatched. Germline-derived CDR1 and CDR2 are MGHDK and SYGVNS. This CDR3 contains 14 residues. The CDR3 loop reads CASSDGGGTYEQYF. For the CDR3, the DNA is TGTGCCAGCAGTGATGGGGGGGGGACCTACGAGCAGTACTTC.

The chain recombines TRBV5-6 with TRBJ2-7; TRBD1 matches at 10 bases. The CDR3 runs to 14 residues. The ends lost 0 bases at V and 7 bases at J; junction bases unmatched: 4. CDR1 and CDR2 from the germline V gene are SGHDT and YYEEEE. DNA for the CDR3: TGTGCCAGCAGCTTGGGACAGGGGGCGCGAGAGCAGTACTTC. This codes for CASSLGQGAREQYF.

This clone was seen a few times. DNA for the CDR3: TGCGCCAGCAGCCCGTATAGACAGGGGGCTCTAACGGCTGAAGCTTTCTTT. Translated: CASSPYRQGALTAEAFF. The gene calls are TRBV5-1 and TRBJ1-1, with 10 bases identical to TRBD1. There are 17 residues in the CDR3. Looked up from germline, CDR1 is SGHRS and CDR2 is YFSETQ. Trimming at V came to 4 bases and at J to 6 bases, leaving 15 bases not matched to a gene.

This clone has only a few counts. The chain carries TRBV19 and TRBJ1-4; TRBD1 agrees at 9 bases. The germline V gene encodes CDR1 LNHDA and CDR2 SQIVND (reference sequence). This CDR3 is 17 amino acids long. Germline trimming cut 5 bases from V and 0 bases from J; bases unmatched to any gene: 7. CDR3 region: CASSSWTGDATNEKLFF. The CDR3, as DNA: TGTGCCAGTAGTTCTTGGACAGGGGATGCAACTAATGAAAAACTGTTTTTT.

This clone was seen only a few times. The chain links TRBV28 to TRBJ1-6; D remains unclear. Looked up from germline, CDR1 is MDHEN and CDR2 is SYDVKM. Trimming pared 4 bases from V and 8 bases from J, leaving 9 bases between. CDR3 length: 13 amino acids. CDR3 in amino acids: CASSYGIDSPLHF. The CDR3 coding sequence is TGTGCCAGCAGTTACGGTATAGATTCACCCCTCCACTTT.

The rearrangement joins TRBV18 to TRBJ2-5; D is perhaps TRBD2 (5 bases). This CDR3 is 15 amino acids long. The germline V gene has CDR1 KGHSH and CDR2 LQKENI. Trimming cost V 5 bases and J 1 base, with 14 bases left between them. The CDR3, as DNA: TGTGCCAGCTCAGAGGGAATGGGCAGCCAAGAGACCCAGTACTTC. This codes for CASSEGMGSQETQYF.